These 14 T cell receptor beta chains were sequenced from one sample in a study of post-analysis software for immune sequencing data. Study-level results: When patients were compared with controls, a handful of TRBV segments were more frequent, TRBV5-6, TRBV5-1 and TRBV20-1 among them.

TCR beta cDNA libraries had unique molecular identifiers. TCRdb analysed the PCR reads with MiXCR anew, one entry per CDR3 protein. The sample yields about 430,000 distinct CDR3 sequences, roughly 40% seen once. These TCRs' antigens remain unknown. Sequencing was performed on blood. The receptors derive from a girl aged 2 to 10 with multiple sclerosis.

The gene calls are TRBV7-2 and TRBJ2-5, with a tentative D call TRBD2 (6 bases). CDR1 is SGHTA and CDR2 is FQGNSA in the germline V gene. This CDR3 spans 13 amino acids. The V end was cut by 2 bases, the J end by 3 bases, with 7 bases between. This CDR3 reads CASSLRREETQYF. CDR3 sequence (DNA): TGTGCCAGCAGCTTACGGAGGGAAGAGACCCAGTACTTC.

In regard to this clonotype: The junction shows a germline mismatch at one end, possibly a read error. The genes are TRBV6-5 and TRBJ1-2; no reliable D call. Germline V gene lookup returns CDR1 MNHEY and CDR2 SVGAGI. The CDR3 loop spans 13 amino acids. The CDR3 sequence is CASSPVGDYGYAF. In DNA, the CDR3 is TGTGCCAGCAGTCCTGTGGGAGACTATGGCTACGCCTTC.

The V call is TRBV7-2, the J call TRBJ2-5; D unresolved. Looked up from germline, CDR1 is SGHTA and CDR2 is FQGNSA. Trimming left V 2 bases short and J 11 bases short, with 21 bases between. The CDR3 extends over 15 amino acids. In DNA form, the CDR3 reads TGTGCCAGCAGCTTAACGGTGGCCTCTCGCAATGAGCAGTACTTC. It specifies CASSLTVASRNEQYF.

This clonotype appeared a few times. V and J are TRBV29-1 and TRBJ1-1; 11 bases map to TRBD1. Germline V lookup: CDR1 SQVTM, CDR2 ANQGSEA. With 6 bases clipped from V and 7 bases from J, the junction kept 10 bases outside the gene matches. The CDR3 is 14 amino acids. CDR3 DNA sequence: TGCAGCGTAGGGGACAGGGGGTTTTATAATGAAGCTTTCTTT. It translates to CSVGDRGFYNEAFF.

This rearrangement joins TRBV11-2 to TRBJ2-3; D possibly corresponds to TRBD2 (6 bases). The CDR3 runs to 18 residues. Trimming shortened V by 4 bases and J by 1 base, and 21 bases separated the two germline ends. Germline values: CDR1 SGHAT, CDR2 FQNNGV. This chain's CDR3 is CASSWAAGGASGTDTQYF. DNA for the CDR3: TGTGCCAGCAGCTGGGCGGCGGGTGGGGCTAGCGGCACAGATACGCAGTATTTT.

On this clonotype itself: Sequence at one end of the junction differs from germline and may be a read error. The gene calls are TRBV7-2 and TRBJ1-2, with D perhaps matching TRBD1 (5 bases). Germline CDR1 reads SGHTA; CDR2 reads FQGNSA. The length of the CDR3 is 15 residues. The CDR3 loop reads CAGSLGQGGFYGYTF. For the CDR3, the DNA is TGTGCCGGCAGCTTAGGGCAGGGCGGCTTTTACGGCTACACCTTC.

This sequence joins TRBV9 and TRBJ2-1; D might be TRBD1 or TRBD2, each matching 5 bases. This CDR3 has 15 residues. The V end lost 1 base, the J end lost 0 bases, and 8 bases lay between the germline ends. From germline, CDR1 is SGDLS and CDR2 YYNGEE. Written as DNA, the CDR3 is TGTGCCAGCAGCGTAAGAGGGGACTCCTACAATGAGCAGTTCTTC. This sequence encodes CASSVRGDSYNEQFF.

The rearrangement joins TRBV29-1 to TRBJ2-7; D is undetermined. The ends were cut back, 0 bases at V and 3 bases at J, with 0 bases in the middle. Germline V gene lookup returns CDR1 SQVTM and CDR2 ANQGSEA. The CDR3 runs 10 residues. This CDR3 is CSVEDYEQYF. The CDR3 DNA follows: TGCAGCGTTGAAGACTACGAGCAGTACTTC.

Many counts were recorded for this clonotype. The V call is TRBV7-3, the J call TRBJ1-2; D not certain. Germline V CDR1 and CDR2: SGHTA, FQGTGA. With 4 bases removed from V and 6 bases from J, the gap between germline ends came to 27 bases. The CDR3 has 18 residues. The CDR3 is CASSSLGVSARLGDGYTF. The CDR3 region has the DNA TGTGCCAGCAGCTCTCTCGGGGTATCGGCCAGACTCGGAGATGGCTACACCTTC. The whole variable domain, remainder taken from reference TRBV7-3 and TRBJ1-2, is GAGVSQTPSNKVTEKGKYVELRCDPISGHTALYWYRQSLGQGPEFLIYFQGTGAADDSGLPNDRFFAVRPEGSVSTLKIQRTERGDSAVYLCASSSLGVSARLGDGYTFGSGTRLTVV.

The chain links TRBV29-1 to TRBJ2-1; the match to TRBD2 covers 9 bases. The germline V gene has CDR1 SQVTM and CDR2 ANQGSEA. With V trimmed by 4 bases and J by 15 bases, 10 bases remained unmatched. The CDR3 consists of 12 residues. As DNA, the CDR3 is TGCAGCGTTGTAGTGGCGGGGGGGCGCCGGTTCTTC. The encoded protein is CSVVVAGGRRFF.

The CDR3 DNA is TGTGCCAGTAGTATGTGGTTGAAGAGGTACAATCAGCCCCAGCATTTT. Its translation is CASSMWLKRYNQPQHF. V is TRBV19 and J is TRBJ1-5; no clear D. This CDR3 comprises 16 residues. The germline CDR1 and CDR2 sequences are LNHDA and SQIVND (reference sequence). The V end was cut by 3 bases, the J end by 3 bases, with 15 bases between.

CDR3 DNA sequence: TGTGCCAGCAGCTTAATCGGAGACAATGAGCAGTTCTTC. Translated: CASSLIGDNEQFF. The rearrangement joins TRBV7-3 to TRBJ2-1; D call uncertain. V was pared by 1 base and J by 5 bases, with 6 bases between. The CDR3 is 13 amino acids. From germline, CDR1 is SGHTA and CDR2 FQGTGA.

This clonotype was counted only a few times. V is TRBV5-1 and J is TRBJ2-1; 8 bases map to TRBD2. The V segment lost 4 bases and the J segment 4 bases; nucleotides outside the gene matches: 7. The CDR3 sequence is 15 residues long. Looked up from germline, CDR1 is SGHRS and CDR2 is YFSETQ. The chain's CDR3 is CASSERELNYNEQFF. CDR3 nucleotide sequence: TGCGCCAGCAGCGAGCGGGAGTTGAATTACAATGAGCAGTTCTTC.

This clonotype showed up many times. The V call is TRBV29-1, the J call TRBJ2-3; no clear D. The CDR3 covers 14 residues. Germline V gene data show CDR1 as SQVTM and CDR2 as ANQGSEA. The germline V and J ends were trimmed by 0 bases and 4 bases, with 11 bases remaining between them. CDR3 sequence: CSVEDGLASDTQYF. The CDR3, as DNA: TGCAGCGTTGAAGATGGGTTAGCTTCAGATACGCAGTATTTT.